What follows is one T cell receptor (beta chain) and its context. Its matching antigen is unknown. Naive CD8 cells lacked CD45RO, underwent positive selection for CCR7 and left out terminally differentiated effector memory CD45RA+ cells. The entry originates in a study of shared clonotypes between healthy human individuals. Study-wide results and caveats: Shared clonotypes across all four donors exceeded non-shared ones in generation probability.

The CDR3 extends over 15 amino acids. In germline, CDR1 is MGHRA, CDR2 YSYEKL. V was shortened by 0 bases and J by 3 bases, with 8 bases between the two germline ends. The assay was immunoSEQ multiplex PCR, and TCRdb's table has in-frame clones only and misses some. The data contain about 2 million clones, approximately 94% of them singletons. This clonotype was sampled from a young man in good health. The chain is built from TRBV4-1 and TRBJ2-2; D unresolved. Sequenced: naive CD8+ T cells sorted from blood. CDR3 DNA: TGCGCCAGCAGCCAAGATTCGAGAGACACCGGGGAGCTGTTTTTT. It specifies CASSQDSRDTGELFF.